These 4 T cell receptor beta chains were sequenced from one sample in a study of blood T cell repertoires in COVID-19. Produced via immunoSEQ multiplex PCR; TCRdb's table is partial and in-frame only. The sample shows about 200,000 clones, 85% of them seen only once. The sample consisted of peripheral blood. Receptors originate from a man aged 55 to 70 with COVID-19, enrolled during active disease.

The rearrangement uses TRBV5-7 and TRBJ1-1; no clear D. TRBV5-7 is an ORF, and what it does is uncertain. Trimming shortened V by 4 bases and J by 5 bases, and 12 bases separated the two germline ends. This CDR3 has 13 residues. CDR3 region: CASSPKLWTEAFF. CDR3 in DNA: TGTGCCAGCAGCCCGAAACTTTGGACTGAAGCTTTCTTT.

This chain connects TRBV30 to TRBJ1-1; perhaps TRBD1 as D (5 bases). V dropped 5 bases and J dropped 1 base, with 14 bases sitting between them. Per germline, CDR1 GTSNPN and CDR2 SVGIG (reference sequence). This CDR3 comprises 14 residues. The CDR3 DNA is TGTGCCTGGTCGGGAGGGGTTCAGAACACTGAAGCTTTCTTT. Encoded protein: CAWSGGVQNTEAFF.

This clone was recorded a few times. The chain carries TRBV28 and TRBJ1-2, with TRBD1 as a possible D gene (6 bases). The CDR3 sequence is 13 residues long. The V and J ends lost 7 bases and 8 bases respectively, with 17 bases between them. Germline V gene data show CDR1 as MDHEN and CDR2 as SYDVKM. CDR3 DNA: TGTGCCAGCATTACAGGGAATGCCTTCGGCTACACCTTC. Its protein is CASITGNAFGYTF.

The rearrangement links TRBV5-5 to TRBJ2-2; the match to TRBD2 covers 8 bases. CDR3 length: 17 amino acids. Germline-derived CDR1 and CDR2 are SGHKS and YYEKEE (reference sequence). V was clipped by 2 bases and J by 0 bases; unmatched bases: 6. CDR3 region: CASSFLSGSTNTGELFF. Here the CDR3 DNA reads TGTGCCAGCAGCTTCCTCAGCGGGAGTACGAACACCGGGGAGCTGTTTTTT.